The 17 T cell receptor beta chains below come from one sample, sequenced in a study of blood T cell repertoires in COVID-19. Sequencing used immunoSEQ multiplex PCR; TCRdb keeps in-frame clones, though not all of them. The sample lists around 200,000 clones, around 83% occurring once. The sample was peripheral blood. These receptors originate from a man between 35 and 55 years old with active or convalescent COVID-19.

The rearrangement links TRBV29-1 to TRBJ2-3, with D possibly matching TRBD1 (5 bases). Looked up from germline, CDR1 is SQVTM and CDR2 is ANQGSEA. The V end lost 7 bases, the J end lost 2 bases, and 13 bases lay between the germline ends. The length of the CDR3 is 13 residues. The CDR3 spells CSARVHYTDTQYF. In DNA form, the CDR3 reads TGCAGCGCCAGGGTCCACTACACAGATACGCAGTATTTT.

The chain employs TRBV24-1 and TRBJ2-1; no reliable D call. The ends were cut back, 4 bases at V and 8 bases at J, with 11 bases in the middle. The germline V gene encodes CDR1 KGHDR and CDR2 SFDVKD. The CDR3 contains 13 residues. The CDR3 region has the DNA TGTGCCACCAGTGACAATGTAGTGGATGAGCAGTTCTTC. Amino acids: CATSDNVVDEQFF.

The rearrangement uses TRBV19 and TRBJ1-1, with 8 nucleotides matching TRBD1. Trimming took 5 bases from V and 1 from J; bases not matched to a gene: 9. Germline values: CDR1 LNHDA, CDR2 SQIVND (reference sequence). This CDR3 comprises 16 residues. CDR3 DNA: TGTGCCAGTAGTCGGCCTGGGGACAGGCAGAACACTGAAGCTTTCTTT. Encoded protein: CASSRPGDRQNTEAFF.

The V call is TRBV20-1, the J call TRBJ1-3; a weak D match, TRBD1 (6 bases). Looked up from germline, CDR1 is DFQATT and CDR2 is SNEGSKA (reference sequence). V was pared by 3 bases and J by 4 bases, with 10 bases between. The CDR3 length is 13 residues. CDR3 bases: TGCAGTGCTAGTAGGGGGTACGGAAACACCATATATTTT. This gives the protein CSASRGYGNTIYF.

This chain joins TRBV7-9 and TRBJ2-3, with 10 bases that match TRBD1. Germline V lookup: CDR1 SEHNR, CDR2 FQNEAQ (reference sequence). Losses at the gene ends were 3 bases for V and 0 bases for J; bases not matched to a gene: 9. CDR3 length equals 18 residues. The CDR3: CASSFRDRGHSSTDTQYF. The CDR3 nucleotides read TGTGCCAGCAGCTTCCGGGACAGGGGCCACTCTAGCACAGATACGCAGTATTTT.

The V gene is TRBV20-1, the J gene TRBJ2-1, with a weak D call TRBD2 (5 bases). With 6 bases removed from V and 7 bases from J, the gap between germline ends came to 10 bases. The CDR3 has 11 amino acids. Germline lookup yields CDR1 DFQATT and CDR2 SNEGSKA (reference sequence). This CDR3 is CSAAPGNEQFF. CDR3 DNA sequence: TGCAGTGCAGCCCCGGGGAATGAGCAGTTCTTC.

This clone was seen at least ten times. The V and J genes are TRBV5-4 and TRBJ1-2; the D gene is possibly TRBD1 (6 bases). CDR1 and CDR2 from the germline V gene are SGHNT and YYREEE (reference sequence). V was shortened by 7 bases and J by 5 bases, with 21 bases between the two germline ends. The CDR3 has 15 residues. The CDR3 nucleotides are TGTGCCAGCTCCCAAAGGGGGGGCGCGAGGTATGGCTACACCTTC. This encodes CASSQRGGARYGYTF. Full variable domain (remainder filled in from reference TRBV5-4 and TRBJ1-2): ETGVTQSPTHLIKTRGQQVTLRCSSQSGHNTVSWYQQALGQGPQFIFQYYREEENGRGNFPPRFSGLQFPNYSSELNVNALELDDSALYLCASSQRGGARYGYTFGSGTRLTVV.

The gene calls are TRBV30 and TRBJ1-1; TRBD1 aligns across 8 bases. After removal of 5 bases from V and 10 bases from J, the junction contained 6 bases not matched to a gene. CDR1 is GTSNPN and CDR2 is SVGIG in the germline V gene (reference sequence). The CDR3 covers 11 residues. CDR3 sequence reads: CAWYGQGRAFF. The CDR3 nucleotides are TGTGCCTGGTACGGACAGGGACGAGCTTTCTTT.

This clone was seen only a few times. The rearrangement uses TRBV3-1 (or the pseudogene TRBV3-2) and TRBJ1-5; no firm D call. The CDR3 length is 16 residues. The germline V and J ends were trimmed by 0 bases and 0 bases, with 9 bases remaining between them. Germline V lookup: CDR1 LGHDT, CDR2 YNNKEL (reference sequence). CDR3 residues: CASSQDLLDSNQPQHF. CDR3 in DNA: TGTGCCAGCAGCCAAGATTTACTTGATAGCAATCAGCCCCAGCATTTT.

The chain is built from TRBV6-5 and TRBJ1-2; the D gene is possibly TRBD1 (5 bases). Trimming pared 6 bases from V and 6 bases from J, leaving 20 bases between. This CDR3 is 15 amino acids long. Germline-derived CDR1 and CDR2 are MNHEY and SVGAGI. The CDR3 protein is CASSPVLAGGNGYTF. The CDR3 region has the DNA TGTGCCAGCAGCCCCGTTCTGGCGGGGGGAAATGGCTACACCTTC.

CDR3 sequence (DNA): TGTGCCAGCAGCCTACAGGGGGTGAACACTGAAGCTTTCTTT. Translation gives CASSLQGVNTEAFF. The V gene is TRBV7-2, the J gene TRBJ1-1; TRBD1 agrees at 8 bases. CDR1 and CDR2 (germline): SGHTA, FQGNSA. The CDR3 totals 14 residues. The junction had 2 bases not matched to a gene; V was cut back by 5 bases and J by 0 bases.

The rearrangement links TRBV30 to TRBJ2-1, with D uncertain. Germline assignment: CDR1 GTSNPN and CDR2 SVGIG (reference sequence). The CDR3 sequence is 12 residues long. Trimming left V 3 bases short and J 7 bases short, with 10 bases between. The CDR3 is CAWSPGGNEQFF. CDR3 bases: TGTGCCTGGAGCCCCGGTGGTAATGAGCAGTTCTTC.

This clone was seen a handful of times. V and J are TRBV12-3 or TRBV12-4 and TRBJ2-1; the D gene is possibly TRBD2 (6 bases). Deletions cut 5 bases from V and 10 bases from J, with 15 bases between. This CDR3 comprises 13 residues. The chain's CDR3 is CASSLTGSTEQFF. The CDR3 DNA follows: TGTGCCAGCAGTCTAACCGGGAGCACCGAGCAGTTCTTC.

This chain links TRBV6-1 with TRBJ2-3; 9 bases align to TRBD1. The CDR3 extends over 16 amino acids. Per the germline V gene, CDR1 is MNHNS and CDR2 is SASEGT. V trimming: 4 bases; J trimming: 6 bases; junction bases outside the gene matches: 11. The CDR3 nucleotides read TGTGCCAGCAGTGGGGGGACAGGGAGATTGATGGATACGCAGTATTTT. Residues: CASSGGTGRLMDTQYF.

The chain employs TRBV24-1 and TRBJ1-4; D not resolved. The CDR3 totals 17 residues. Germline values: CDR1 KGHDR, CDR2 SFDVKD. The V and J ends lost 3 bases and 7 bases respectively, with 20 bases between them. For the CDR3, the DNA is TGTGCCACCAGTGATCCCGAAGGCCTGGTAGGAGGTGAAAAACTGTTTTTT. This sequence encodes CATSDPEGLVGGEKLFF.

The J gene is TRBJ1-2, the V gene TRBV7-9, with TRBD1 matching 11 bases. Germline trimming cut 7 bases from V and 6 bases from J; bases unmatched to any gene: 7. Germline V gives CDR1 SEHNR, CDR2 FQNEAQ (reference sequence). The CDR3 has 14 amino acids. This CDR3 reads CASIQGQGANGYTF. For the CDR3, the DNA is TGTGCCAGCATCCAAGGACAGGGGGCGAATGGCTACACCTTC.

J is TRBJ2-7 and V is TRBV19; a possible D gene is TRBD2 (5 bases). The germline V and J ends were trimmed by 7 bases and 4 bases, with 20 bases remaining between them. The length of the CDR3 is 15 residues. Germline V gene sequence: CDR1 LNHDA, CDR2 SQIVND (reference sequence). The DNA for the CDR3 is TGTGCCAGTACCTGGGGAATAGACGGGGAGTACGAGCAGTACTTC. It specifies CASTWGIDGEYEQYF. The full variable domain, its missing parts supplied by reference TRBV19 and TRBJ2-7, is DGGITQSPKYLFRKEGQNVTLSCEQNLNHDAMYWYRQDPGQGLRLIYYSQIVNDFQKGDIAEGYSVSREKKESFPLTVTSAQKNPTAFYLCASTWGIDGEYEQYFGPGTRLTVT.